The present T cell receptor (beta chain) was sequenced within a study of blood T cell repertoires in COVID-19. Method: immunoSEQ multiplex PCR; TCRdb's copy keeps in-frame clones and lacks some. The sample includes tens of thousands of clones, more than 65% of them seen just once. This clone has a handful of counts. The germline V and J ends were trimmed by 9 bases and 0 bases, with 9 bases remaining between them. Germline V gene lookup returns CDR1 LNHDA and CDR2 SQIVND (reference sequence). CDR3 size: 14 residues. The sequenced sample consisted of peripheral blood. The sequence came from a man in his 70s with acute or convalescent COVID-19. The chain couples TRBV19 to TRBJ1-6, with unresolved D. CDR3 DNA: TGTGCCAGCGGGAGGAGCTCCTATAATTCACCCCTCCACTTT. This encodes CASGRSSYNSPLHF.